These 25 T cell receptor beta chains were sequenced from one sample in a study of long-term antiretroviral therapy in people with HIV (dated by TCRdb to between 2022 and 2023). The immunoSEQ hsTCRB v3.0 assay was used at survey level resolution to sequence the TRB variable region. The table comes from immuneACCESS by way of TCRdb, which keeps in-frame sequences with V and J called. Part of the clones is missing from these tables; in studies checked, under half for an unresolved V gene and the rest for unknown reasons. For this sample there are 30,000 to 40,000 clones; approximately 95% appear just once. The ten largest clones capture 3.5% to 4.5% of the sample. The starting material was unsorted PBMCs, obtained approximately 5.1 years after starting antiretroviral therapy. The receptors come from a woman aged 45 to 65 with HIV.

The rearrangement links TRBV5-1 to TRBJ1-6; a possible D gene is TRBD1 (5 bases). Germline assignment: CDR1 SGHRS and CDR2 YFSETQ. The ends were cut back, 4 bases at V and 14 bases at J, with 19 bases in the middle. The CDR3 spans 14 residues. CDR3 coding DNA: TGCGCCAGCAGCCCGGGGGGTTGGGGGGAGACCCTCCACTTT. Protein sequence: CASSPGGWGETLHF.

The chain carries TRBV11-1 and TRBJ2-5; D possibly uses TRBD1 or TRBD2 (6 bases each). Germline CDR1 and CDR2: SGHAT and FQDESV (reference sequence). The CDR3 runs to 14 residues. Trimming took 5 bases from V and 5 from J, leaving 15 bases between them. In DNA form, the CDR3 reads TGTGCCAGCAGCCAATTCAGGGGAGGCGAGACCCAGTACTTC. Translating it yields CASSQFRGGETQYF.

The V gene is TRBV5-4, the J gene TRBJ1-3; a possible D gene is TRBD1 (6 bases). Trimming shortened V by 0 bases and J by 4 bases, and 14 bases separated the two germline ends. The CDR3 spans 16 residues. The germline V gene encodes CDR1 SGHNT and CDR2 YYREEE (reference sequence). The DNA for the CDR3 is TGTGCCAGCAGCTTGGTAGGGGGTCTCCCCGGAAACACCATATATTTT. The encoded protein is CASSLVGGLPGNTIYF.

CDR3 loop: CASSDSLGQGTTGELFF. In nucleotides, the CDR3 is TGTGCCAGCAGTGACTCGTTGGGACAGGGTACCACTGGGGAGCTGTTTTTT. The gene calls are TRBV6-4 and TRBJ2-2; 9 nucleotides line up with TRBD1. CDR1 is MRHNA, CDR2 SNTAGT, per germline. The CDR3 loop spans 17 amino acids. Trimming at V came to 0 bases and at J to 8 bases, leaving 10 bases not matched to a gene.

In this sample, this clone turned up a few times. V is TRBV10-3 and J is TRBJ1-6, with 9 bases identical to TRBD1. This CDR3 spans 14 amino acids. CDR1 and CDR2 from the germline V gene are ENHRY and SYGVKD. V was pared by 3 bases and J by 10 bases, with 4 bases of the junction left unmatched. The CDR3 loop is CAISERQGDSPLHF. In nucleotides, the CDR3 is TGTGCCATCAGTGAAAGACAGGGGGACTCACCCCTCCACTTT.

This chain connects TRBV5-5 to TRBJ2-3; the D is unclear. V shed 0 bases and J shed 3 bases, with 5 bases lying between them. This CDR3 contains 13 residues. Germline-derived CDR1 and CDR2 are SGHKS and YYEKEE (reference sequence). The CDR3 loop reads CASSLGSTDTQYF. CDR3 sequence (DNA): TGTGCCAGCAGCTTGGGTAGTACAGATACGCAGTATTTT.

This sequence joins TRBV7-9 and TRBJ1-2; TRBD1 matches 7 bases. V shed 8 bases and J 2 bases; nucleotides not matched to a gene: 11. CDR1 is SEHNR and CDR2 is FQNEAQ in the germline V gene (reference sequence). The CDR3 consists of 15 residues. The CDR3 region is CASAGDRAINYGYTF. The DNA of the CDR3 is TGTGCCAGCGCCGGCGACAGGGCGATAAACTATGGCTACACCTTC.

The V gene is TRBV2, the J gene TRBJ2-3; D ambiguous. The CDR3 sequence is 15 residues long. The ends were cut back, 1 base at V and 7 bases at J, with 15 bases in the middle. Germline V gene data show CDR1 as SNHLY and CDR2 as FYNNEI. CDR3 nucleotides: TGTGCCAGCAGTGAAGTTCTTAGGGTTCCGAATACGCAGTATTTT. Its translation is CASSEVLRVPNTQYF. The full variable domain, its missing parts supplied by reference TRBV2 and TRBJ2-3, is EPEVTQTPSHQVTQMGQEVILRCVPISNHLYFYWYRQILGQKVEFLVSFYNNEISEKSEIFDDQFSVERPDGSNFTLKIRSTKLEDSAMYFCASSEVLRVPNTQYFGPGTRLTVL.

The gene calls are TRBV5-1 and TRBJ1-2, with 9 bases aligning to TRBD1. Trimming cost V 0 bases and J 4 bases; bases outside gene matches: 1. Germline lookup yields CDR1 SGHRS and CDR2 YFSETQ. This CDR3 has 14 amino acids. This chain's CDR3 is CASSLGDRAYGYTF. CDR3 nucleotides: TGCGCCAGCAGCTTGGGGGACAGGGCCTATGGCTACACCTTC.

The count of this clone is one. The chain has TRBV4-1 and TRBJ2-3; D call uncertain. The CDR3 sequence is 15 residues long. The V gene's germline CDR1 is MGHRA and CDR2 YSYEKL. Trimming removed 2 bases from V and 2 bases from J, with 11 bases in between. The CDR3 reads CASSQTTGDTDTQYF. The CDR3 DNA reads TGCGCCAGCAGCCAAACGACTGGCGACACAGATACGCAGTATTTT.

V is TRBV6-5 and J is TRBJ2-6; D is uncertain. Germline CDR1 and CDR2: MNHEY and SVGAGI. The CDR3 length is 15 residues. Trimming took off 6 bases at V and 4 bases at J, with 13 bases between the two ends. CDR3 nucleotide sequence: TGTGCCAGCAGCTACGGAGAAGCCGGGGCCAACGTCCTGACTTTC. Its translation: CASSYGEAGANVLTF.

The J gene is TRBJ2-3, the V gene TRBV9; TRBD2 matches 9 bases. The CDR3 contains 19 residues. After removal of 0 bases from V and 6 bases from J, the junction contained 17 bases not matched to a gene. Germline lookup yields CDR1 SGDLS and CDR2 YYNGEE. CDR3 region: CASSVATSGGPDRTDTQYF. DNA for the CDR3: TGTGCCAGCAGCGTAGCTACAAGCGGGGGGCCAGACCGGACGGATACGCAGTATTTT.

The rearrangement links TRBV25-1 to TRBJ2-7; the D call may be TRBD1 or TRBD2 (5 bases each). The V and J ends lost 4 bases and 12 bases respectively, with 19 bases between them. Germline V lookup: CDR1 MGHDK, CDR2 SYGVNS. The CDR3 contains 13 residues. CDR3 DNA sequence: TGTGCCAGCAGTGCCCGGGGCAGCCCTAGTAGGTACTTC. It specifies CASSARGSPSRYF.

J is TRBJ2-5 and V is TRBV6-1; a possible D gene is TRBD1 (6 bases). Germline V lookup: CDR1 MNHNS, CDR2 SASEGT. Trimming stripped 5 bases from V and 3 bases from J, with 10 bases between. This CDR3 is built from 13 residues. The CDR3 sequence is CASSTGPKETQYF. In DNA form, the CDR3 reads TGTGCCAGCAGTACAGGGCCGAAAGAGACCCAGTACTTC.

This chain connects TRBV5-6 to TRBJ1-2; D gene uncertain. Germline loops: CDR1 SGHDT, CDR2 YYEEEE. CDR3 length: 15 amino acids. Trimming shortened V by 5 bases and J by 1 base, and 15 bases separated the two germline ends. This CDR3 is CASRSSARSNYGYTF. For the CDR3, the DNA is TGTGCCAGCAGGTCGTCGGCCCGGAGTAACTATGGCTACACCTTC. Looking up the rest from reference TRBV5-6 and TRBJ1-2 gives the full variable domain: DAGVTQSPTHLIKTRGQQVTLRCSPKSGHDTVSWYQQALGQGPQFIFQYYEEEERQRGNFPDRFSGHQFPNYSSELNVNALLLGDSALYLCASRSSARSNYGYTFGSGTRLTVV.

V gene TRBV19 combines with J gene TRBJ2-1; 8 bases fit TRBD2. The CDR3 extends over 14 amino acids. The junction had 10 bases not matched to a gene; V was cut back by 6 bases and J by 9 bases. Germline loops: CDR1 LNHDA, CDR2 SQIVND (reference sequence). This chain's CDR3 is CASRGGGSYFEQFF. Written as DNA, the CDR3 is TGTGCCAGTAGAGGCGGGGGGTCTTATTTTGAGCAGTTCTTC.

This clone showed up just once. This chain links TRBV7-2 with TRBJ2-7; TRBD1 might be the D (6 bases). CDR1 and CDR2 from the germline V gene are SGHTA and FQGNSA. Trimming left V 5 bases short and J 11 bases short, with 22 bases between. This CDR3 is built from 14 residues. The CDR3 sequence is CASSPAGVQGTKYF. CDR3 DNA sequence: TGTGCCAGCAGCCCCGCCGGGGTACAGGGAACCAAGTACTTC.

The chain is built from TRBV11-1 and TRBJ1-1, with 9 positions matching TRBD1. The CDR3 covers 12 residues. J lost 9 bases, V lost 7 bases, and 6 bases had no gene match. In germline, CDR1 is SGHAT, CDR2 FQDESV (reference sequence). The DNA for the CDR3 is TGTGCCAGCACCCGACAGGGGGTGAAAGCTTTCTTT. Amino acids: CASTRQGVKAFF.

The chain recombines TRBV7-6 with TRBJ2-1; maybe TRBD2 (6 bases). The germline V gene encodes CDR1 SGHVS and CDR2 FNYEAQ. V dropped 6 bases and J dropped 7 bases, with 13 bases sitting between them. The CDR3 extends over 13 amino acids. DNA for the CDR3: TGTGCCAGCAGTTCTGCTAGCGTTAATGAGCAGTTCTTC. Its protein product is CASSSASVNEQFF. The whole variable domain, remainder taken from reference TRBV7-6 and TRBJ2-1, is GAGVSQSPRYKVTKRGQDVALRCDPISGHVSLYWYRQALGQGPEFLTYFNYEAQQDKSGLPNDRFSAERPEGSISTLTIQRTEQRDSAMYRCASSSASVNEQFFGPGTRLTVL.

CDR3 DNA sequence: TGCAGCGTGCAGACCCACTACGAGCAGTACTTC. It codes for CSVQTHYEQYF. The V call is TRBV29-1, the J call TRBJ2-7; D uncertain. Germline loops: CDR1 SQVTM, CDR2 ANQGSEA. Trimming took off 6 bases at V and 3 bases at J, with 9 bases between the two ends. There are 11 residues in the CDR3.

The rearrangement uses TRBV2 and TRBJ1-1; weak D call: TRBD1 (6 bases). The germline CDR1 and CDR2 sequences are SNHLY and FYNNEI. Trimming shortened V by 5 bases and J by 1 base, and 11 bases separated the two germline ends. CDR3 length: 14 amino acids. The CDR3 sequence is CASSTTGGNTEAFF. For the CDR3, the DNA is TGTGCCAGCAGTACGACAGGAGGGAACACTGAAGCTTTCTTT.

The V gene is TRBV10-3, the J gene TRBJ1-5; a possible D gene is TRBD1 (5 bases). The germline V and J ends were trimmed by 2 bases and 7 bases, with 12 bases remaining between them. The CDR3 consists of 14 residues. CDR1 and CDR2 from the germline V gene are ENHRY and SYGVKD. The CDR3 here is CAISEGGSGQPQHF. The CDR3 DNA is TGTGCCATCAGTGAGGGGGGTTCGGGGCAGCCCCAGCATTTT.

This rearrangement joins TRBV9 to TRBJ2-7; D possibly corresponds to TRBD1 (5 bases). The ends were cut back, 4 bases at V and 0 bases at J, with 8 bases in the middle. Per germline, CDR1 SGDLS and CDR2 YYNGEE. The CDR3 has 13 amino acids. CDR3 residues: CASSTGSSYEQYF. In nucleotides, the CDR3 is TGTGCCAGCAGCACAGGTAGCTCCTACGAGCAGTACTTC.

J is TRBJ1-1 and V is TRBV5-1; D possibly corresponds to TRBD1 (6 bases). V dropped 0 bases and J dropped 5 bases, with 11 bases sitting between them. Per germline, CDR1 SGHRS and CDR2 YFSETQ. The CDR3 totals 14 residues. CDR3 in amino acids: CASSLGGGETEAFF. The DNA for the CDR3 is TGCGCCAGCAGCTTGGGAGGGGGGGAGACTGAAGCTTTCTTT.

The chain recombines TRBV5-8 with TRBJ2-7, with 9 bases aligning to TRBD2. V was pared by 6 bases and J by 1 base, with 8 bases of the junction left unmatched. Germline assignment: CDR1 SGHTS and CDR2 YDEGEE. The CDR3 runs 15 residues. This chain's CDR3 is CASIGSGGSSYEQYF. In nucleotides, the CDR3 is TGTGCCAGCATCGGGAGCGGGGGGTCTTCCTACGAGCAGTACTTC.